This T cell receptor beta chain was profiled in a study of T cell changes during pregnancy in multiple sclerosis. Clones were read by immunoSEQ multiplex PCR, and TCRdb kept only the in-frame ones, dropping some. Of around 96,000 clones listed, 90% to 95% were seen once; the top ten hold less than 2.5%. After removal of 5 bases from V and 5 bases from J, the junction contained 10 bases not matched to a gene. CDR1 and CDR2 (germline): SGHDT, YYEEEE. This CDR3 contains 15 residues. The source is a female donor with multiple sclerosis, enrolled in a pregnancy study. The specimen comprised peripheral blood, sampled in the third trimester of pregnancy. This chain joins TRBV5-6 and TRBJ2-4; 7 positions match TRBD2. The CDR3 reads CASSLSGKGENIQYF. For the CDR3, the DNA is TGTGCCAGCAGTCTGAGCGGGAAAGGTGAAAACATTCAGTACTTC.